Detailed here is one T cell receptor (beta chain). Per the original data handling: For nucleated cells, counts were estimated from reference gene primer amplification. TCRdb's table, derived via immunoSEQ multiplex PCR, lists solely in-frame clones and lacks some. V and J calls and clone size come straight from that table; D and trimming were deduced from the DNA. In the table there are approximately 410,000 clones, about nine tenths of which are singletons. This record belongs to a study of blood T cell repertoires in COVID-19. For the study at large: The United States, Italy and Spain supplied acute and convalescent COVID-19 samples.

Germline V gene lookup returns CDR1 SGHRS and CDR2 YFSETQ. This CDR3 is 16 amino acids long. Germline trimming cut 3 bases from V and 1 base from J; bases unmatched to any gene: 9. This sequence originates from a woman aged 25 to 39 with active or convalescent COVID-19. This chain connects TRBV5-1 to TRBJ2-5, with 7 bases matching TRBD1. The source material was peripheral blood. CDR3 DNA sequence: TGCGCCAGCAGCTACTGGGGTGGGGACAGCCAAGAGACCCAGTACTTC. This translates into CASSYWGGDSQETQYF.